The T cell receptor (beta chain) described here comes from a study of PD-1 blockade in mismatch repair-deficient tumors. Assay: immunoSEQ multiplex PCR; the TCRdb copy retains only in-frame clones and omits some. The table lists approximately 63,000 clones, approximately 89% of them singletons. Trimming left V 1 base short and J 5 bases short, with 28 bases between. Germline V gene data show CDR1 as SGHDT and CDR2 as YYEEEE. The CDR3 length is 19 residues. This chain uses TRBV5-6 with TRBJ2-7; D not resolved. The origin of this receptor is an adult with mismatch repair-deficient cancer. The sequencing used peripheral blood, collected 52 weeks after starting pembrolizumab. DNA of the CDR3: TGTGCCAGCAGCTTGTTTCGGGCTGGACCTGGCTCGGGTCCCGACGAGCAGTACTTC. Translation: CASSLFRAGPGSGPDEQYF.